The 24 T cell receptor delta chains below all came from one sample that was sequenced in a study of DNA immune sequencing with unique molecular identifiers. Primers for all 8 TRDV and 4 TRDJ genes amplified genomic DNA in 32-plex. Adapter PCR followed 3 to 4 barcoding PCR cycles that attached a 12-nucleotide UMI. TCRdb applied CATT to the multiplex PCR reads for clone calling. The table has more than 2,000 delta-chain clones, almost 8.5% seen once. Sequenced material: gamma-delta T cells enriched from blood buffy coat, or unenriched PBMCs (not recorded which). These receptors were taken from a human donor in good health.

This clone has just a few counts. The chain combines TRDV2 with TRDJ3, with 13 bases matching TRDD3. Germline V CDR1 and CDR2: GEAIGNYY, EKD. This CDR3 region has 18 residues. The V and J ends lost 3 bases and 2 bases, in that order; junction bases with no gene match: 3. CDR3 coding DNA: TGTGCCTGTGACTACTGGGGGATACGCACCTGGGACACCCGACAGATGTTTTTC. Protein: CACDYWGIRTWDTRQMFF.

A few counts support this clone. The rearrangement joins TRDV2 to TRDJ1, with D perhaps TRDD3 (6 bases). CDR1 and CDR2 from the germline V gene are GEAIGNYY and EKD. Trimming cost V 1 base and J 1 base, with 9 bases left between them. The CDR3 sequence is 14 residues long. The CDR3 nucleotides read TGTGCCTGTGACACTTTACTGGGCACCGATAAACTCATCTTT. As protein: CACDTLLGTDKLIF.

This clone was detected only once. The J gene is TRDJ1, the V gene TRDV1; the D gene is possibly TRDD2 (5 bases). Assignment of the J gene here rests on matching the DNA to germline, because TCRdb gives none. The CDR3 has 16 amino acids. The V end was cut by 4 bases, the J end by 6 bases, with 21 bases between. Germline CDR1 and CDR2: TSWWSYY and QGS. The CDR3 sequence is CALGGPKYLPAYKLIF. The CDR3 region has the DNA TGTGCTCTTGGGGGCCCTAAGTACCTACCCGCCTATAAACTCATCTTT.

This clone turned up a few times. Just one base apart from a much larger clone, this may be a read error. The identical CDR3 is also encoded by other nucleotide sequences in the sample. CDR3 protein: CAYRSAASAFSWAYWGIRYTDKLIF. CDR3 DNA: TGTGCTTATAGGAGCGCTGCTTCTGCTTTCTCCTGGGCTTACTGGGGGATACGGTACACCGATAAACTCATCTTT. This chain joins TRAV38-2/DV8 and TRDJ1; 13 nucleotides agree with TRDD3. Trimming took 0 bases from V and 0 from J; bases not matched to a gene: 26. Germline loops: CDR1 TSESDYY, CDR2 QEAYKQQN. The CDR3 runs 25 residues.

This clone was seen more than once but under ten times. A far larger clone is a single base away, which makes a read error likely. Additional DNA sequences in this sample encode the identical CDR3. The CDR3 here is CACDTVTTLGDNGDKLIF. The CDR3 DNA sequence: TGTGCATGTGACACCGTAACCACACTGGGGGATAATGGCGATAAACTCATCTTT. The rearrangement links TRDV2 to TRDJ1; 11 bases are shared with TRDD3. This CDR3 is built from 18 residues. From germline, CDR1 is GEAIGNYY and CDR2 EKD.

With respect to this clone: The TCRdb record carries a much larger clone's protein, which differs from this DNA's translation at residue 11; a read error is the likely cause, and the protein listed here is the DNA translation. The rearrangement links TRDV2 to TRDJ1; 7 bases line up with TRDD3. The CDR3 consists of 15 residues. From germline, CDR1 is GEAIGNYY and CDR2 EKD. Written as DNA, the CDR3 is TGTGCCTGTGACCTACTGGGGACAGACACCGTTAAACTCATCTTT. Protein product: CACDLLGTDTVKLIF.

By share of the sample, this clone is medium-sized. CDR3 loop: CACDTVGIGADKLIF. In DNA, the CDR3 is TGTGCCTGTGACACCGTGGGGATTGGGGCCGATAAACTCATCTTT. V usage is TRDV2 and J usage is TRDJ1; weak D call: TRDD3 (6 bases). V was pared by 0 bases and J by 3 bases, with 13 bases between. The length of the CDR3 is 15 residues. Germline V lookup: CDR1 GEAIGNYY, CDR2 EKD.

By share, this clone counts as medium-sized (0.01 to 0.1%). CDR3: CAFGEMGDNSTAQLFF. The CDR3 region has the DNA TGTGCCTTTGGGGAGATGGGGGATAACTCGACAGCACAACTCTTCTTT. V and J are TRDV3 and TRDJ2; 9 nucleotides line up with TRDD3. The CDR3 is 16 amino acids. Per the germline V gene, CDR1 is TVYSNPD and CDR2 is GDNSRS (reference sequence). The trim removed 2 bases at V and 4 bases at J, leaving 11 bases unmatched. The variable domain in full, completed from reference TRDV3 and TRDJ2, reads CDKVTQSSPDQTVASGSEVVLLCTYDTVYSNPDLFWYRIRPDYSFQFVFYGDNSRSEGADFTQGRFSVKHILTQKAFHLVISPVRTEDSATYYCAFGEMGDNSTAQLFFGKGTQLIVEP.

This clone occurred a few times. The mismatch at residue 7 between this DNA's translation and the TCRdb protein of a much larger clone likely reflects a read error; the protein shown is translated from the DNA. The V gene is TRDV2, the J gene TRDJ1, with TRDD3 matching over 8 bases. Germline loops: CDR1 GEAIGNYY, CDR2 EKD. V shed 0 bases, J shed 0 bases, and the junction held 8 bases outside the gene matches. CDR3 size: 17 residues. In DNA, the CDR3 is TGTGCCTGTGACACCGTGCAGGGATACGGTAACACCGATAAACTCATCTTT. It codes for CACDTVQGYGNTDKLIF.

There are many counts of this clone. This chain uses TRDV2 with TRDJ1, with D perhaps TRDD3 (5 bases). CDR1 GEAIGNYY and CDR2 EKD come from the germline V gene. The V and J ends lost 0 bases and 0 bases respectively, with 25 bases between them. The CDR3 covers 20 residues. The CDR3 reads CACDTITGGRVHQYTDKLIF. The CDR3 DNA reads TGTGCCTGTGACACCATAACGGGGGGCCGGGTTCATCAGTACACCGATAAACTCATCTTT.

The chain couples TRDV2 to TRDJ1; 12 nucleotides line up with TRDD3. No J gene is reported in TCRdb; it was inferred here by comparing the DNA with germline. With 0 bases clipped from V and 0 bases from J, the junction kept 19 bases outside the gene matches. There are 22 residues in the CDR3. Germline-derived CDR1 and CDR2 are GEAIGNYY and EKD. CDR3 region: CACDTLSTLGDTLPRYTDKLIF. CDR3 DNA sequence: TGTGCCTGTGACACCTTATCGACACTGGGGGATACCCTCCCCCGGTACACCGATAAACTCATCTTT.

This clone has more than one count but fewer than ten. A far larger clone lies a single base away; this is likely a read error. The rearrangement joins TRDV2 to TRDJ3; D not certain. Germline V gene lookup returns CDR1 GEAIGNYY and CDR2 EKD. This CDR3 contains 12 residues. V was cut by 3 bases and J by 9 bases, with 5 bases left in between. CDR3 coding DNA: TGTGCCTGTGACCCCGGCACCCGACAGATGTTTTTC. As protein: CACDPGTRQMFF.

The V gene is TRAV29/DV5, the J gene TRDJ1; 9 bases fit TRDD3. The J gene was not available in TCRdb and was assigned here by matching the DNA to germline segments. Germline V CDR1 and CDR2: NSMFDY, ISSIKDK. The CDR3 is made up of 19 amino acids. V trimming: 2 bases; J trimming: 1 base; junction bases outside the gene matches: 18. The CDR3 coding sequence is TGTGCAGCAAGGATCGACCCAAGGGGGGATACCCCTTCCACCGATAAACTCATCTTT. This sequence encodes CAARIDPRGDTPSTDKLIF.

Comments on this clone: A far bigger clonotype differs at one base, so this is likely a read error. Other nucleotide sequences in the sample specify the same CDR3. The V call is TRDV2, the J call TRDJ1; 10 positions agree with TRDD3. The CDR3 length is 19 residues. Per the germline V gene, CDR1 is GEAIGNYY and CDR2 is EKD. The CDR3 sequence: CACDTVGRTGGLHTDKLIF. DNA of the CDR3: TGTGCCTGTGACACCGTAGGGCGTACTGGGGGATTGCACACCGATAAACTCATCTTC.

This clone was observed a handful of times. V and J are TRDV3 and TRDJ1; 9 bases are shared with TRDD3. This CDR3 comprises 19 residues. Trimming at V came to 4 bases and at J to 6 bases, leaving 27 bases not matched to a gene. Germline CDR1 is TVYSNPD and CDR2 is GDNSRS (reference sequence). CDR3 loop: CASLNLLEGGYMPWHKLIF. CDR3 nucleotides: TGTGCCTCCCTAAACCTGCTCGAGGGGGGATACATGCCTTGGCATAAACTCATCTTT.

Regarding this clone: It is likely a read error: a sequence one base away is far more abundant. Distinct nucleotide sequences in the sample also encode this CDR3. CDR3 nucleotide sequence: TGTGCCTGTGACACCTTGGGGACCACGAATGGCTCCTGGGACACCCGACAGATGTTTTTC. Protein product: CACDTLGTTNGSWDTRQMFF. The chain links TRDV2 to TRDJ3; TRDD3 might be the D (5 bases). Germline V gene sequence: CDR1 GEAIGNYY, CDR2 EKD. V lost 0 bases and J lost 0, with 17 bases in between. The CDR3 loop spans 20 amino acids.

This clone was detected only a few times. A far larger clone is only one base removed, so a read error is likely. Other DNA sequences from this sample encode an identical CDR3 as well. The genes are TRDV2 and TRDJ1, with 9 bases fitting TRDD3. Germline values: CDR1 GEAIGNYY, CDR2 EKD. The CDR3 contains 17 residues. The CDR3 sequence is CACDTLGDGKYTDKLIF. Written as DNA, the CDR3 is TGTGCCTGTGACACTCTGGGGGATGGAAAGTACACAGATAAACTCATCTTT.

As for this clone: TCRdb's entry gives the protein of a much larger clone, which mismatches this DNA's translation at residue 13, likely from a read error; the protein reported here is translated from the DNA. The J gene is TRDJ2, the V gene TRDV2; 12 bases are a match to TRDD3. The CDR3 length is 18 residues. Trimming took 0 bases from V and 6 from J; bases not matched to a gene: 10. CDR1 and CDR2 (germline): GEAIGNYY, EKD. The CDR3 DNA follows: TGTGCCTGTGACACCCTACTGGGGGATACTTCTCTGGCAGCACAACTCTTCTTT. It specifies CACDTLLGDTSLAAQLFF.

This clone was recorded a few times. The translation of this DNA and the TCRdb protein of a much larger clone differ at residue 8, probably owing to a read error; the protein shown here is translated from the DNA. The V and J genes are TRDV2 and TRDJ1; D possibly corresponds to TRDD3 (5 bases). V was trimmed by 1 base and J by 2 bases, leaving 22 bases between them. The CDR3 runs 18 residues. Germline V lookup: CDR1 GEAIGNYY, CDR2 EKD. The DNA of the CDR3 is TGTGCCTGTGACACTCTCTGGGAGATACTTAATAAAACCGATAAACTCATCTTT. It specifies CACDTLWEILNKTDKLIF.

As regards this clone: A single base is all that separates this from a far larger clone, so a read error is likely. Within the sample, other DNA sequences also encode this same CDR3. The CDR3 DNA is TGTGCCTGTGATCTACTGGGGGATAGGGGCGATAAACTCATCTTT. The encoded protein is CACDLLGDRGDKLIF. The chain uses TRDV2 and TRDJ1; 11 bases align to TRDD3. The CDR3 spans 15 residues. Trimming took 4 bases from V and 4 from J; bases not matched to a gene: 7. Germline CDR1 GEAIGNYY, CDR2 EKD.

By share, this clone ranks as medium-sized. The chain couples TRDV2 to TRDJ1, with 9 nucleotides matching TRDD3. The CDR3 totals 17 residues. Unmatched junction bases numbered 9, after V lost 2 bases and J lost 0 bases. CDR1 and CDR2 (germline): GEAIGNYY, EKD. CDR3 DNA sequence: TGTGCCTGTGACAAGCTGGGGGATTTACGTAACACCGATAAACTCATCTTT. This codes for CACDKLGDLRNTDKLIF.

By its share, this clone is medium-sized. The CDR3 sequence: CACDPWGHTDKLIF. The CDR3 bases are TGTGCCTGTGACCCCTGGGGGCACACCGATAAACTCATCTTT. The chain has TRDV2 and TRDJ1; 7 bases agree with TRDD3. J lost 0 bases, V lost 3 bases, and 3 bases had no gene match. Germline CDR1 and CDR2: GEAIGNYY and EKD. The length of the CDR3 is 14 residues.

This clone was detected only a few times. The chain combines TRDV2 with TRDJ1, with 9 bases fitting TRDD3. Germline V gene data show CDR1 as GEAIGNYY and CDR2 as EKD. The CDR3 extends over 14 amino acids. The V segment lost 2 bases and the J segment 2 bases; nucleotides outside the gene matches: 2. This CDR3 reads CACDKLGDTDKLIF. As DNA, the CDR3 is TGTGCCTGTGACAAGCTGGGGGATACCGATAAACTCATCTTT.

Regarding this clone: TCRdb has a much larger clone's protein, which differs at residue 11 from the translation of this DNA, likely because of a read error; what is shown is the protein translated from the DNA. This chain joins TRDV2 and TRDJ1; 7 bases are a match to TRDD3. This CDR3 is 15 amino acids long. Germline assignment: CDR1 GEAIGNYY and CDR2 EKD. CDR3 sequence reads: CACDLLGTDTHKLIF. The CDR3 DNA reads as TGTGCCTGTGACCTACTGGGGACAGACACCCATAAACTCATCTTT.